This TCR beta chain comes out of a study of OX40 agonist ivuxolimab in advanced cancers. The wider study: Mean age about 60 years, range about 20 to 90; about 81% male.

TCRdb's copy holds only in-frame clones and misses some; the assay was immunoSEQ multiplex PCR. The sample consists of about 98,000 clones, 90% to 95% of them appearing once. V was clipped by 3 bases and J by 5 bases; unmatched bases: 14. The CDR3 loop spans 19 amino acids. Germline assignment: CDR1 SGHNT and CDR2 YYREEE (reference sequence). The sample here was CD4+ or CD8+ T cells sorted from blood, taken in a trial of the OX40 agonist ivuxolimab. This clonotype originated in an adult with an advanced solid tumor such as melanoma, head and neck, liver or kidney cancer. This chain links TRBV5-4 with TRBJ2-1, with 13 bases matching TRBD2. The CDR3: CASSSRVGLAGLRDNEQFF. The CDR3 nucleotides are TGTGCCAGCAGCTCCCGAGTGGGACTAGCGGGATTGAGGGACAATGAGCAGTTCTTC.